This entry lists 19 T cell receptor beta chains sequenced from one sample in a study of T cell repertoires in cytomegalovirus infection. TCRdb passed the reads through MiXCR, listing each CDR3 protein once. The repertoire holds some 200,000 distinct CDR3 sequences, with approximately 9.6% as singletons. Sequencing was done on a sample of PBMCs. Receptors were obtained from a human donor in good health (CMV status not recorded). Some clones in this sample may be carry-over from other donors' samples.

About this clonotype: One base away lies a much larger clone, so this may be a sequencing read error. The gene calls are TRBV29-1 and TRBJ2-1; 7 bases are a match to TRBD2. In germline, CDR1 is SQVTM, CDR2 ANQGSEA. The CDR3 is made up of 18 amino acids. The CDR3: CSVEGRQEAGSPYNEQLF. The CDR3, as DNA: TGCAGCGTTGAAGGTCGGCAGGAAGCGGGATCCCCCTACAATGAGCAGCTCTTC.

This clonotype was found many times. The chain carries TRBV7-8 and TRBJ2-5, with no clear D. In germline, CDR1 is SGHVS, CDR2 FQNEAQ. V was clipped by 3 bases and J by 4 bases, with 6 bases between them. There are 12 residues in the CDR3. CDR3 amino acids: CASSLDGETQYF. CDR3 DNA: TGTGCCAGCAGCTTGGATGGAGAGACCCAGTACTTC.

The chain couples TRBV12-3 or TRBV12-4 to TRBJ2-7; possible D gene TRBD1, 6 bases. V lost 6 bases and J 5 bases, leaving 14 bases between the germline ends. The CDR3 consists of 13 residues. The CDR3 loop reads CASRPGARHEQYF. The CDR3 DNA reads TGTGCCAGCAGGCCAGGGGCGCGCCACGAGCAGTACTTC.

This clonotype was observed a few times. The V gene is TRBV6-2 or TRBV6-3, the J gene TRBJ2-1; the match to TRBD2 covers 7 bases. V lost 5 bases to trimming and J lost 7 bases; unmatched junction nucleotides: 14. This CDR3 spans 16 amino acids. Germline V lookup: CDR1 MNHEY, CDR2 SVGEGT. The DNA for the CDR3 is TGTGCCAGCAGTCCGACGACTAGCCGTTCAAGGAATGAGCAGTTCTTC. Translating gives CASSPTTSRSRNEQFF.

The chain links TRBV9 to TRBJ2-7; D possibly corresponds to TRBD2 (6 bases). V was cut by 1 base and J by 4 bases, with 15 bases left in between. This CDR3 comprises 15 residues. Germline loops: CDR1 SGDLS, CDR2 YYNGEE. The CDR3 DNA reads TGTGCCAGCAGCGTAAAATGGGGGGAAGAGTACGAGCAGTACTTC. The encoded protein is CASSVKWGEEYEQYF.

The rearrangement uses TRBV28 and TRBJ1-2; a possible D gene is TRBD1 (5 bases). Per germline, CDR1 MDHEN and CDR2 SYDVKM. V was pared by 7 bases and J by 8 bases, with 23 bases between. CDR3 length: 15 residues. Here the CDR3 reads CASIKGAPPNRGYTF. DNA for the CDR3: TGTGCCAGCATTAAAGGGGCCCCGCCAAACAGGGGCTACACCTTC.

This clonotype occurred many times. The rearrangement joins TRBV5-1 to TRBJ1-1; D remains ambiguous. Deletions cut 4 bases from V and 1 base from J, with 11 bases between. The CDR3 sequence is 14 residues long. Germline lookup yields CDR1 SGHRS and CDR2 YFSETQ. The CDR3 region has the DNA TGCGCCAGCAGCGCCCGCTCCCCGAACACTGAAGCTTTCTTT. This gives the protein CASSARSPNTEAFF.

This clonotype was observed at least ten times. The CDR3 nucleotides are TGTGCCACCAGCAGGGGGGGGACAGGGGCCCCCCCCTATGGCTACACCTTC. Its translation: CATSRGGTGAPPYGYTF. The V call is TRBV15, the J call TRBJ1-2, with 10 bases fitting TRBD1. Per germline, CDR1 LNHNV and CDR2 YYDKDF (reference sequence). The CDR3 is made up of 17 amino acids. V lost 3 bases, J lost 4 bases, and 11 bases stayed unmatched.

The table lists this clonotype with many counts. The chain combines TRBV12-3 or TRBV12-4 with TRBJ1-2, with D hard to call. V lost 6 bases and J lost 6, with 8 bases in between. The CDR3 covers 11 residues. This CDR3 is CASSTGDGYTF. In DNA, the CDR3 is TGTGCCAGCAGCACCGGGGATGGCTACACCTTC.

CDR3 sequence (DNA): TGTGCCAGCAGTAATACCGGGACTCGCCACGAGCAGTACTTC. This gives the protein CASSNTGTRHEQYF. This chain connects TRBV6-2 or TRBV6-3 to TRBJ2-7, with D perhaps matching TRBD2 (6 bases). Germline V gene lookup returns CDR1 MNHEY and CDR2 SVGEGT. This CDR3 has 14 amino acids. V dropped 5 bases and J dropped 5 bases, with 16 bases sitting between them.

This clonotype was picked up a small number of times. J is TRBJ2-3 and V is TRBV4-1, with D unresolved. Germline V lookup: CDR1 MGHRA, CDR2 YSYEKL. Trimming took off 1 base at V and 6 bases at J, with 5 bases between the two ends. CDR3 length: 12 amino acids. CDR3 DNA sequence: TGCGCCAGCAGCCAAGGGCGGGATACGCAGTATTTT. This sequence encodes CASSQGRDTQYF.

The genes are TRBV5-6 and TRBJ1-2, with D perhaps TRBD1 (5 bases). The CDR3 runs to 15 residues. CDR1 is SGHDT, CDR2 YYEEEE, per germline. Trimming shortened V by 5 bases and J by 1 base, and 15 bases separated the two germline ends. CDR3 loop: CASRALTTDNYGYTF. The CDR3 DNA reads as TGTGCCAGCAGGGCCCTTACGACAGATAACTATGGCTACACCTTC. The whole variable domain, remainder taken from reference TRBV5-6 and TRBJ1-2, is DAGVTQSPTHLIKTRGQQVTLRCSPKSGHDTVSWYQQALGQGPQFIFQYYEEEERQRGNFPDRFSGHQFPNYSSELNVNALLLGDSALYLCASRALTTDNYGYTFGSGTRLTVV.

The rearrangement joins TRBV12-3 or TRBV12-4 to TRBJ2-1; perhaps TRBD2 as D (6 bases). CDR3 size: 16 residues. V was clipped by 1 base and J by 2 bases, with 12 bases between them. This chain's CDR3 is CASSLGPSAAYNEQFF. CDR3 DNA sequence: TGTGCCAGCAGTTTAGGACCTAGCGCTGCCTACAATGAGCAGTTCTTC.

This clonotype was seen ten or more times. The CDR3 DNA sequence: TGTGCCAGCACCCCTTCACAGCTCTCTGGGGCCAACGTCCTGACTTTC. Encoded protein: CASTPSQLSGANVLTF. The rearrangement joins TRBV28 to TRBJ2-6; no definite D call. The CDR3 spans 16 residues. Trimming removed 7 bases from V and 0 bases from J, with 13 bases in between. The germline CDR1 and CDR2 sequences are MDHEN and SYDVKM.

Note on this clonotype: This may come from a read error, since a much larger clone is one base off. As the CDR3 is not closed by the conserved phenylalanine or tryptophan, this likely results from a read error. The chain carries TRBV28 and TRBJ2-3; D unclear. CDR1 and CDR2 from the germline V gene are MDHEN and SYDVKM. The CDR3 extends over 12 amino acids. Trimming cost V 5 bases and J 4 bases, with 7 bases left between them. The CDR3 nucleotides read TGTGCCAGCAGTCTGCCATCAGATACGCAGTATCTT. Translating it yields CASSLPSDTQYL.

This clonotype has a count of ten or more. This chain links TRBV28 with TRBJ1-4; 8 bases agree with TRBD1. CDR3 length equals 14 residues. Germline V gene sequence: CDR1 MDHEN, CDR2 SYDVKM. V lost 6 bases to trimming and J lost 4 bases; unmatched junction nucleotides: 4. CDR3 DNA: TGTGCCAGCAGCCTACAGGGGGATAATGAAAAACTGTTTTTT. It yields the protein CASSLQGDNEKLFF. The full variable domain, in which reference TRBV28 and TRBJ1-4 provide the parts outside the CDR3, is DVKVTQSSRYLVKRTGEKVFLECVQDMDHENMFWYRQDPGLGLRLIYFSYDVKMKEKGDIPEGYSVSREKKERFSLILESASTNQTSMYLCASSLQGDNEKLFFGSGTQLSVL.

At least ten counts were recorded for this clonotype. The chain links TRBV7-3 to TRBJ2-1; 10 bases agree with TRBD2. V was clipped by 1 base and J by 2 bases; unmatched bases: 5. Looked up from germline, CDR1 is SGHTA and CDR2 is FQGTGA. The length of the CDR3 is 17 residues. Here the CDR3 reads CASSLIVAGGAYNEQFF. The CDR3 DNA sequence: TGTGCCAGCAGCTTAATAGTAGCGGGAGGAGCCTACAATGAGCAGTTCTTC.

At least ten counts were recorded for this clonotype. V gene TRBV7-2 combines with J gene TRBJ2-4, with a weak D call TRBD1 (6 bases). CDR3 size: 16 residues. Trimming took 4 bases from V and 4 from J, leaving 17 bases between them. Germline loops: CDR1 SGHTA, CDR2 FQGNSA. The CDR3 DNA reads as TGTGCCAGCAGCTCAACCCCAGGACAGATAAAAAACATTCAGTACTTC. Its protein product is CASSSTPGQIKNIQYF.

The chain couples TRBV3-1 to TRBJ2-5, with a weak D call TRBD2 (6 bases). Trimming took off 1 base at V and 1 base at J, with 16 bases between the two ends. Germline CDR1 LGHDT, CDR2 YNNKEL (reference sequence). The CDR3 covers 17 residues. CDR3 in DNA: TGTGCCAGCAGCCAAGGCAGGACTACTCTAGGCCAAGAGACCCAGTACTTC. It encodes CASSQGRTTLGQETQYF.